Below are 32 T cell receptor beta chains sequenced from a single sample in a study of cytomegalovirus exposure and HLA in healthy donors. The data were produced by immunoSEQ multiplex PCR, yet TCRdb's version contains in-frame clones alone and is incomplete. The sample includes about 200,000 clones, roughly 85% of them seen just once. Sequenced sample: PBMCs. The receptors were sampled from a woman aged 18-30 years in good health and CMV-seronegative.

The rearrangement joins TRBV11-2 to TRBJ2-7; no clear D. V was cut by 1 base and J by 2 bases, with 12 bases left in between. Germline V gene sequence: CDR1 SGHAT, CDR2 FQNNGV. CDR3 length equals 15 residues. CDR3 nucleotide sequence: TGTGCCAGCAGCTTAGGGCCTGGTCAGGCCTACGAGCAGTACTTC. It encodes CASSLGPGQAYEQYF.

The chain combines TRBV27 with TRBJ1-1; TRBD1 matches at 7 bases. The V gene's germline CDR1 is MNHEY and CDR2 SMNVEV (reference sequence). With 5 bases clipped from V and 5 bases from J, the junction kept 20 bases outside the gene matches. This CDR3 has 18 residues. This CDR3 reads CASSPVDRISIGGTEAFF. The CDR3 nucleotides read TGTGCCAGCAGTCCGGTGGACAGGATATCAATCGGTGGGACTGAAGCTTTCTTT.

V gene TRBV4-1 combines with J gene TRBJ2-1, with a weak D call TRBD1 (5 bases). Trimming stripped 1 base from V and 6 bases from J, with 13 bases between. The CDR3 totals 15 residues. Germline lookup yields CDR1 MGHRA and CDR2 YSYEKL. The CDR3 nucleotides read TGCGCCAGCAGCCAAGTTGCAGGGTTAGCCAATGAGCAGTTCTTC. Translation: CASSQVAGLANEQFF.

The chain has TRBV30 and TRBJ2-7; TRBD1 matches at 9 bases. V lost 3 bases, J lost 7 bases, and 10 bases stayed unmatched. The germline CDR1 and CDR2 sequences are GTSNPN and SVGIG (reference sequence). The CDR3 length is 14 residues. CDR3 DNA: TGTGCCTGGAGCGGGGGGACAGGGCTGGGAGAGCAGTACTTC. Its protein product is CAWSGGTGLGEQYF. Together with reference TRBV30 and TRBJ2-7, the CDR3 gives the full variable domain: SQTIHQWPATLVQPVGSPLSLECTVEGTSNPNLYWYRQAAGRGLQLLFYSVGIGQISSEVPQNLSASRPQDRQFILSSKKLLLSDSGFYLCAWSGGTGLGEQYFGPGTRLTVT.

The chain links TRBV5-1 to TRBJ2-7; 13 bases are a match to TRBD2. CDR3 length equals 15 residues. The germline V gene encodes CDR1 SGHRS and CDR2 YFSETQ. The V segment lost 5 bases and the J segment 3 bases; nucleotides outside the gene matches: 5. The CDR3 is CASSRTSGSIYEQYF. In DNA, the CDR3 is TGCGCCAGCAGTCGGACTAGCGGGAGCATCTACGAGCAGTACTTC.

The chain has TRBV2 and TRBJ2-3; 10 nucleotides match TRBD2. Germline V gene data show CDR1 as SNHLY and CDR2 as FYNNEI. Trimming took 10 bases from V and 2 from J; bases not matched to a gene: 15. This CDR3 comprises 17 residues. CDR3 protein: CAIPPSPGTSDTDTQYF. Here the CDR3 DNA reads TGTGCCATACCACCCTCCCCCGGGACTAGCGACACAGATACGCAGTATTTT.

CDR3 DNA: TGTGCCTGGAACCGCAGGGGTAATGAAAAACTGTTTTTT. It is translated as CAWNRRGNEKLFF. The chain links TRBV30 to TRBJ1-4; perhaps TRBD1 as D (6 bases). CDR3 length: 13 amino acids. The V gene lost 4 bases and the J gene lost 4 bases, with 10 bases spanning the gap. Germline V gene data show CDR1 as GTSNPN and CDR2 as SVGIG (reference sequence).

This clone appeared once. The chain couples TRBV7-8 to TRBJ2-7; possibly TRBD1 for D (7 bases). Between the trimmed V and J ends, which lost 5 bases and 1 base, there was a span of 24 bases. Germline CDR1 is SGHVS and CDR2 is FQNEAQ. This CDR3 has 18 residues. This chain's CDR3 is CASSQPLKSRGRSYEQYF. DNA of the CDR3: TGTGCCAGCAGCCAACCACTCAAATCCAGGGGGAGGTCCTACGAGCAGTACTTC.

This chain uses TRBV27 with TRBJ1-4; 9 bases fit TRBD1. The J segment lost 2 bases and the V segment lost 5 bases, leaving 9 bases of the junction unmatched. Germline V gene sequence: CDR1 MNHEY, CDR2 SMNVEV (reference sequence). This CDR3 comprises 17 residues. For the CDR3, the DNA is TGTGCCAGCAGTCACCGACAGGGGGTTAGGACTAATGAAAAACTGTTTTTT. This gives the protein CASSHRQGVRTNEKLFF.

The chain is built from TRBV27 and TRBJ2-3; perhaps D is TRBD1 or TRBD2 (5 bases each). Germline CDR1 and CDR2: MNHEY and SMNVEV (reference sequence). V lost 5 bases and J 1 base, leaving 7 bases between the germline ends. CDR3 length: 13 amino acids. The CDR3 protein is CASSRDGTDTQYF. In DNA, the CDR3 is TGTGCCAGCAGTAGGGACGGCACAGATACGCAGTATTTT.

The genes are TRBV29-1 and TRBJ2-2, with 7 bases fitting TRBD1. The CDR3 is 17 residues long. In germline, CDR1 is SQVTM, CDR2 ANQGSEA. Trimming at V came to 5 bases and at J to 3 bases, leaving 15 bases not matched to a gene. DNA for the CDR3: TGCAGCGTTTCCGGGACAGCGAAAAGAGGGGACACCGGGGAGCTGTTTTTT. Its protein product is CSVSGTAKRGDTGELFF.

CDR3 loop: CASSLEGANSYNEQFF. Written as DNA, the CDR3 is TGTGCCAGCAGCTTAGAGGGAGCGAACTCCTACAATGAGCAGTTCTTC. This chain uses TRBV11-3 with TRBJ2-1; maybe TRBD2 (5 bases). The CDR3 runs 16 residues. V dropped 0 bases and J dropped 0 bases, with 9 bases sitting between them. CDR1 is SGHNT, CDR2 YENEEA, per germline.

This clone was observed a single time. This same CDR3 is encoded by further DNA sequences in the sample. The chain carries TRBV5-1 and TRBJ1-5, with TRBD1 matching 9 bases. The CDR3 runs to 15 residues. The junction had 6 bases not matched to a gene; V was cut back by 4 bases and J by 4 bases. Germline assignment: CDR1 SGHRS and CDR2 YFSETQ. CDR3 amino acids: CASSPGQGGNQPQHF. The CDR3 nucleotides are TGCGCCAGCAGCCCGGGACAGGGAGGGAATCAGCCCCAGCATTTT.

The V call is TRBV2, the J call TRBJ2-3; TRBD1 agrees at 9 bases. V lost 2 bases and J lost 1; bases outside the gene matches: 1. This CDR3 spans 15 amino acids. Germline CDR1 reads SNHLY; CDR2 reads FYNNEI. The CDR3 loop reads CASSERDRGTDTQYF. The CDR3 DNA sequence: TGTGCCAGCAGTGAAAGGGACAGGGGCACAGATACGCAGTATTTT.

This chain's CDR3 is CASSKGRPGGNQPQHF. The CDR3 DNA is TGTGCCAGCAGCAAAGGACGGCCCGGAGGCAATCAGCCCCAGCATTTT. V usage is TRBV7-8 and J usage is TRBJ1-5; no firm D call. The CDR3 spans 16 residues. The V gene lost 5 bases and the J gene lost 2 bases, with 16 bases spanning the gap. Germline V gene lookup returns CDR1 SGHVS and CDR2 FQNEAQ.

This rearrangement joins TRBV5-1 to TRBJ1-6, with a weak D call TRBD1 (5 bases). The CDR3 runs 17 residues. Trimming removed 6 bases from V and 9 bases from J, with 25 bases in between. Germline V CDR1 and CDR2: SGHRS, YFSETQ. This chain's CDR3 is CASTPHGGFRLSSPLHF. The CDR3 nucleotides read TGCGCCAGCACCCCCCATGGGGGGTTCCGTTTGAGTTCACCCCTCCACTTT. Based on the CDR3 plus reference TRBV5-1 and TRBJ1-6, the full variable domain is KAGVTQTPRYLIKTRGQQVTLSCSPISGHRSVSWYQQTPGQGLQFLFEYFSETQRNKGNFPGRFSGRQFSNSRSEMNVSTLELGDSALYLCASTPHGGFRLSSPLHFGNGTRLTVT.

The V and J genes are TRBV6-5 and TRBJ2-2; TRBD1 aligns across 9 bases. With V trimmed by 6 bases and J by 5 bases, 7 bases remained unmatched. The CDR3 sequence is 15 residues long. Per the germline V gene, CDR1 is MNHEY and CDR2 is SVGAGI. In DNA, the CDR3 is TGTGCCAGCAGAATACGGACAGGGGAGACCGGGGAGCTGTTTTTT. It codes for CASRIRTGETGELFF.

The genes are TRBV5-4 and TRBJ1-2; D remains ambiguous. The CDR3 is 14 amino acids. CDR1 and CDR2 from the germline V gene are SGHNT and YYREEE (reference sequence). V was cut by 0 bases and J by 4 bases, with 10 bases left in between. DNA for the CDR3: TGTGCCAGCAGCTTGGCCACGGCTCTCTATGGCTACACCTTC. This sequence encodes CASSLATALYGYTF.

The V call is TRBV19, the J call TRBJ1-1; D remains unclear. Trimming pared 10 bases from V and 1 base from J, leaving 16 bases between. The CDR3 sequence is 14 residues long. From germline, CDR1 is LNHDA and CDR2 SQIVND (reference sequence). The CDR3 coding sequence is TGTGCCACCTCACTGGTAGGGCGGAACACTGAAGCTTTCTTT. Translated: CATSLVGRNTEAFF.

This chain links TRBV28 with TRBJ1-2; D unclear. Looked up from germline, CDR1 is MDHEN and CDR2 is SYDVKM. This CDR3 spans 12 amino acids. Trimming removed 3 bases from V and 8 bases from J, with 10 bases in between. The CDR3 coding sequence is TGTGCCAGCAGTTTGAGCACCCTCGGCTACACCTTC. Its translation: CASSLSTLGYTF.

The V and J genes are TRBV4-1 and TRBJ2-7; 12 bases map to TRBD2. This CDR3 is 15 amino acids long. Unmatched junction bases numbered 4, after V lost 6 bases and J lost 1 base. Per the germline V gene, CDR1 is MGHRA and CDR2 is YSYEKL. The CDR3 DNA reads as TGCGCCAGCAGGCTCCTAGCGGGGGGGTCCTACGAGCAGTACTTC. It translates to CASRLLAGGSYEQYF.

This clone was seen a handful of times. The J gene is TRBJ2-7, the V gene TRBV7-8, with D perhaps matching TRBD2 (5 bases). Germline CDR1 and CDR2: SGHVS and FQNEAQ. V lost 0 bases and J 5 bases, leaving 17 bases between the germline ends. The length of the CDR3 is 16 residues. The DNA for the CDR3 is TGTGCCAGCAGCTTAGCCCCCCACGGGGAGCTCCACGAGCAGTACTTC. Protein sequence: CASSLAPHGELHEQYF.

V is TRBV11-1 and J is TRBJ2-7; D gene uncertain. Trimming pared 2 bases from V and 6 bases from J, leaving 20 bases between. Germline CDR1 reads SGHAT; CDR2 reads FQDESV (reference sequence). The length of the CDR3 is 16 residues. DNA for the CDR3: TGTGCCAGCAGCTTACCTGGATTCGGAAGCACGGCCGAGCAGTACTTC. It yields the protein CASSLPGFGSTAEQYF.

The chain is built from TRBV29-1 and TRBJ1-5; possibly TRBD1 for D (6 bases). V was pared by 4 bases and J by 7 bases, with 20 bases between. CDR3 length: 15 amino acids. CDR1 is SQVTM, CDR2 ANQGSEA, per germline. CDR3 DNA sequence: TGCAGCGTTGGTCAGGGCCAGGGGCTTGGGCAGCCCCAGCATTTT. Protein sequence: CSVGQGQGLGQPQHF. The full variable domain, its missing parts supplied by reference TRBV29-1 and TRBJ1-5, is SAVISQKPSRDICQRGTSLTIQCQVDSQVTMMFWYRQQPGQSLTLIATANQGSEATYESGFVIDKFPISRPNLTFSTLTVSNMSPEDSSIYLCSVGQGQGLGQPQHFGDGTRLSIL.

The J gene is TRBJ2-5, the V gene TRBV6-5; perhaps TRBD2 as D (5 bases). CDR3 size: 13 residues. Germline loops: CDR1 MNHEY, CDR2 SVGAGI. Trimming pared 6 bases from V and 2 bases from J, leaving 10 bases between. CDR3 sequence: CASRSRDQETQYF. CDR3 DNA sequence: TGTGCCAGCAGGTCCCGGGATCAAGAGACCCAGTACTTC.

The chain employs TRBV7-6 and TRBJ1-3, with unresolved D. Per the germline V gene, CDR1 is SGHVS and CDR2 is FNYEAQ. CDR3 size: 14 residues. V lost 3 bases to trimming and J lost 1 base, with 7 bases between them. CDR3 nucleotide sequence: TGTGCCAGCAGCTTGCCGGCTTCTGGAAACACCATATATTTT. It encodes CASSLPASGNTIYF.

DNA for the CDR3: TGTGCCAGCAGGGCGGACAGGCCCCTCTACGAGCAGTACTTC. Translating it yields CASRADRPLYEQYF. V gene TRBV6-6 combines with J gene TRBJ2-7, with 7 bases that match TRBD1. Looked up from germline, CDR1 is MNHNY and CDR2 is SVGAGI (reference sequence). The CDR3 length is 14 residues. Trimming cost V 6 bases and J 3 bases; bases outside gene matches: 8.

This clone was seen a few times. This chain connects TRBV9 to TRBJ2-1, with TRBD2 matching 8 bases. CDR3 length: 16 amino acids. The ends lost 0 bases at V and 12 bases at J; junction bases unmatched: 14. Germline CDR1 reads SGDLS; CDR2 reads YYNGEE. DNA for the CDR3: TGTGCCAGCAGCGTAGCTCGGGCGGGAGGCCTATCGCGGCAGTTCTTC. This gives the protein CASSVARAGGLSRQFF.

V is TRBV7-6 and J is TRBJ1-1; TRBD1 matches at 7 bases. CDR1 and CDR2 (germline): SGHVS, FNYEAQ. J gave up 3 bases and V 5 bases, and 12 bases lay outside the gene matches. The CDR3 runs to 16 residues. The chain's CDR3 is CASSPGQPQGYTEAFF. DNA of the CDR3: TGTGCCAGCAGCCCGGGACAGCCTCAGGGGTACACTGAAGCTTTCTTT.

The chain recombines TRBV6-4 with TRBJ1-1, with TRBD1 matching over 9 bases. This CDR3 is 14 amino acids long. The germline gives CDR1 MRHNA, CDR2 SNTAGT. Trimming took 5 bases from V and 5 from J; bases not matched to a gene: 6. CDR3 sequence reads: CASSSDGTGTEAFF. The CDR3 nucleotides read TGTGCCAGCAGTTCCGACGGGACAGGGACTGAAGCTTTCTTT.

This chain connects TRBV27 to TRBJ2-7; 11 nucleotides match TRBD2. The CDR3 is made up of 14 amino acids. The J segment lost 3 bases and the V segment lost 5 bases, leaving 3 bases of the junction unmatched. The V gene's germline CDR1 is MNHEY and CDR2 SMNVEV (reference sequence). CDR3 bases: TGTGCCAGCAGTCTAGCGGGAGGCATCTACGAGCAGTACTTC. Encoded protein: CASSLAGGIYEQYF.

In nucleotides, the CDR3 is TGTGCCAGCAGCGGGACAGGAGGGGAGAATGAGCAGTTCTTC. Encoded protein: CASSGTGGENEQFF. The chain employs TRBV27 and TRBJ2-1; 8 nucleotides line up with TRBD1. The V and J ends lost 6 bases and 7 bases, in that order; junction bases with no gene match: 8. This CDR3 region has 14 residues. CDR1 and CDR2 from the germline V gene are MNHEY and SMNVEV (reference sequence).